The next 4 T cell receptor beta chains were all read from a single sample in a study of shared clonotypes between healthy human individuals. Data came from immunoSEQ multiplex PCR; TCRdb stores just in-frame clones and leaves some out. The table includes a few hundred thousand clones, about 65% detected once. Sequencing was performed on memory CD4+ T cells sorted from blood. Subset in this sample: CD45RA-negative fraction. These receptors originate from a man aged 30 to 39 in good health.

For this clone: A much bigger clone sits one base away, suggesting this may be a read error. The genes are TRBV25-1 and TRBJ2-2, with D unresolved. In germline, CDR1 is MGHDK, CDR2 SYGVNS. The length of the CDR3 is 12 residues. With 2 bases removed from V and 5 bases from J, the gap between germline ends came to 3 bases. The CDR3, as DNA: TGTGCCAGCAGTGAAGAAACCGGGGAGCTGTTTTTT. Protein sequence: CASSEETGELFF. The full variable domain, in which reference TRBV25-1 and TRBJ2-2 provide the parts outside the CDR3, is EADIYQTPRYLVIGTGKKITLECSQTMGHDKMYWYQQDPGMELHLIHYSYGVNSTEKGDLSSESTVSRIRTEHFPLTLESARPSHTSQYLCASSEETGELFFGEGSRLTVL.

The chain carries TRBV18 and TRBJ2-1; D not certain. This CDR3 has 13 amino acids. Germline CDR1 KGHSH, CDR2 LQKENI. Trimming took off 5 bases at V and 5 bases at J, with 10 bases between the two ends. The CDR3 region has the DNA TGTGCCAGCTCAGTAAGGCAGAACAATGAGCAGTTCTTC. It is translated as CASSVRQNNEQFF.

In this sample, this clone turned up a few times. The chain recombines TRBV19 with TRBJ2-7; D is uncertain. The CDR3 has 14 amino acids. The germline CDR1 and CDR2 sequences are LNHDA and SQIVND (reference sequence). Trimming shortened V by 3 bases and J by 0 bases, and 9 bases separated the two germline ends. The CDR3 sequence: CASSIRPSSYEQYF. The DNA for the CDR3 is TGTGCCAGTAGTATTAGGCCTTCCTCCTACGAGCAGTACTTC.

The chain joins TRBV7-2 to TRBJ2-7; D possibly corresponds to TRBD2 (5 bases). Germline V lookup: CDR1 SGHTA, CDR2 FQGNSA. Trimming removed 1 base at V and 6 bases at J, with 10 bases between. The CDR3 extends over 13 amino acids. The CDR3 region has the DNA TGTGCCAGCAGCTTAGATGAACGGGGCGAGCAGTACTTC. Its translation is CASSLDERGEQYF.